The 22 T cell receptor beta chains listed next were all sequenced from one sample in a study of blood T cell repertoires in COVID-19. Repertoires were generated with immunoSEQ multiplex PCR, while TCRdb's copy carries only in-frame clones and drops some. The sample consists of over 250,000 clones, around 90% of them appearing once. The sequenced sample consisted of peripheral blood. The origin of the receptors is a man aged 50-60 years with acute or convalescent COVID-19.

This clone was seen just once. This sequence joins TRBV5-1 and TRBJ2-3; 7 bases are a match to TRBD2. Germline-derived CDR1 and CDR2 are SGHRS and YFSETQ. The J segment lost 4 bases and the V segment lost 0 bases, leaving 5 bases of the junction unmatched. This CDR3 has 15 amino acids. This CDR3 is CASSLGLALADTQYF. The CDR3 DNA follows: TGCGCCAGCAGCTTGGGACTAGCTCTCGCAGATACGCAGTATTTT.

As DNA, the CDR3 is TGTGCCAGCAGAACCCAGGGGGGGAACACTGAAGCTTTCTTT. Amino acid sequence: CASRTQGGNTEAFF. This sequence joins TRBV27 and TRBJ1-1; TRBD1 matches 7 bases. This CDR3 contains 14 residues. Trimming removed 6 bases from V and 1 base from J; junction bases left unmatched: 5. Per germline, CDR1 MNHEY and CDR2 SMNVEV (reference sequence).

This CDR3 reads CASSPGGLAGAFQYNEQFF. The DNA of the CDR3 is TGTGCCAGCAGCCCCGGGGGACTAGCGGGGGCCTTCCAGTACAATGAGCAGTTCTTC. The gene calls are TRBV7-9 and TRBJ2-1; TRBD2 matches 14 bases. Germline V gene sequence: CDR1 SEHNR, CDR2 FQNEAQ (reference sequence). The CDR3 totals 19 residues. V lost 5 bases and J lost 4; bases outside the gene matches: 13.

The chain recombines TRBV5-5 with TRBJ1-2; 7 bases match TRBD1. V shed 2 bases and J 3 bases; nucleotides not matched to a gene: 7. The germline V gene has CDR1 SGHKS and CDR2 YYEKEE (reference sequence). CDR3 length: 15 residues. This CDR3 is CASSLIRDSHYGYTF. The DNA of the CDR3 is TGTGCCAGCAGCTTAATCCGGGACAGCCACTATGGCTACACCTTC.

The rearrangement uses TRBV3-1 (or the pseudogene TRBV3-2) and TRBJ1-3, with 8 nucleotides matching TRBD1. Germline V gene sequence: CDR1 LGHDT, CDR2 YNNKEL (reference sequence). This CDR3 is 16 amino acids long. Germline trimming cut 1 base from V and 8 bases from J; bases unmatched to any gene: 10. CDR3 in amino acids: CASSQGPDRAKDTIYF. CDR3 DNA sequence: TGTGCCAGCAGCCAAGGCCCGGACAGGGCGAAGGACACCATATATTTT.

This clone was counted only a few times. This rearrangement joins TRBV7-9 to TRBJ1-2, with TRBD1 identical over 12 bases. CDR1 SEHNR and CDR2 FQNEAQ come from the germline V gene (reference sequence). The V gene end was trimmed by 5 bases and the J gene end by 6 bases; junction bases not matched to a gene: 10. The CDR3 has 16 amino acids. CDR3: CASSANRDRGQNGYTF. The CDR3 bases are TGTGCCAGCAGCGCAAACCGGGACAGGGGGCAGAATGGCTACACCTTC.

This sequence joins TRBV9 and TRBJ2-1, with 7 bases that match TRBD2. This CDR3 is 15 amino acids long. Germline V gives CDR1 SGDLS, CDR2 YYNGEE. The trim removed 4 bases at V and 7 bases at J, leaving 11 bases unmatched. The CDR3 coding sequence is TGTGCCAGCAGCCCGGGACTACCCGGTTTGAATGAGCAGTTCTTC. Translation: CASSPGLPGLNEQFF.

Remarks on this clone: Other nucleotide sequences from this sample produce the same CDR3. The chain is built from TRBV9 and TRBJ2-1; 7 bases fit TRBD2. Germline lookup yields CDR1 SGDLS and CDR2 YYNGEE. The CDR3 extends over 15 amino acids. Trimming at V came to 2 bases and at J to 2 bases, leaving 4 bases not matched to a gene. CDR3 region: CASSVAGDPYNEQFF. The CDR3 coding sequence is TGTGCCAGCAGCGTCGCGGGGGACCCCTACAATGAGCAGTTCTTC.

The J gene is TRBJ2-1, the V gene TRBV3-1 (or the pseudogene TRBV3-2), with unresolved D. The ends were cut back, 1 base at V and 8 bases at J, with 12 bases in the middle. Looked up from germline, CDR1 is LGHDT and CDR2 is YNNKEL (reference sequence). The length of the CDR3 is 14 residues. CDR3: CASSQAYPFDEQFF. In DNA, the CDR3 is TGTGCCAGCAGCCAAGCCTACCCCTTCGATGAGCAGTTCTTC.

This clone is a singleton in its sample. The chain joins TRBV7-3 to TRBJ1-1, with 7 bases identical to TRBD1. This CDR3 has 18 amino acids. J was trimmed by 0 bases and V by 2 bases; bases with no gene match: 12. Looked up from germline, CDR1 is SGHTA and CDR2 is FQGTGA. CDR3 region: CASSLFLQGMGMNTEAFF. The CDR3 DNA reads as TGTGCCAGCAGCTTATTCCTACAGGGGATGGGGATGAACACTGAAGCTTTCTTT.

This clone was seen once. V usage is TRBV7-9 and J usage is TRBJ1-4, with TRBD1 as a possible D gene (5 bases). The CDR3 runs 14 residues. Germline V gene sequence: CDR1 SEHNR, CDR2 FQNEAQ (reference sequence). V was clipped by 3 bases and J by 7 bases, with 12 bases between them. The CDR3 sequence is CASSFAGGFEKLFF. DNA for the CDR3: TGTGCCAGCAGCTTCGCCGGGGGGTTTGAAAAACTGTTTTTT. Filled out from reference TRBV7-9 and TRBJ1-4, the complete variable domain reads DTGVSQNPRHKITKRGQNVTFRCDPISEHNRLYWYRQTLGQGPEFLTYFQNEAQLEKSRLLSDRFSAERPKGSFSTLEIQRTEQGDSAMYLCASSFAGGFEKLFFGSGTQLSVL.

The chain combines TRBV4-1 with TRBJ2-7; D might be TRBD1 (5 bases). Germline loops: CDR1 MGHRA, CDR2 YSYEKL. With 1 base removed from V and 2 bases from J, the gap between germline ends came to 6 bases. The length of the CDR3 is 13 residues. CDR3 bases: TGCGCCAGCAGCCAAGTAGGGGCCTACGAGCAGTACTTC. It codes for CASSQVGAYEQYF.

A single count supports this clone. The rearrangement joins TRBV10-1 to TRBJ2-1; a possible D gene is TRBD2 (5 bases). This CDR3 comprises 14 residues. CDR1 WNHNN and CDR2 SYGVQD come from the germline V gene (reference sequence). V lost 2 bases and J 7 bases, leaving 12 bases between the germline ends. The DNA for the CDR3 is TGCGCCAGCAGTGAGGGAGGACTCATAAATGAGCAGTTCTTC. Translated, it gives CASSEGGLINEQFF.

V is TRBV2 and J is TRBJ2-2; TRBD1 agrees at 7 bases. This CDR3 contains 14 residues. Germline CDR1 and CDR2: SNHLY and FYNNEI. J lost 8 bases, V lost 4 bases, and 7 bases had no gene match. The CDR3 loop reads CASSAIDRVGELFF. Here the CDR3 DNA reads TGTGCCAGCAGTGCCATAGACAGGGTGGGGGAGCTGTTTTTT. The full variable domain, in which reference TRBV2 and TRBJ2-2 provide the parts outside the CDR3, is EPEVTQTPSHQVTQMGQEVILRCVPISNHLYFYWYRQILGQKVEFLVSFYNNEISEKSEIFDDQFSVERPDGSNFTLKIRSTKLEDSAMYFCASSAIDRVGELFFGEGSRLTVL.

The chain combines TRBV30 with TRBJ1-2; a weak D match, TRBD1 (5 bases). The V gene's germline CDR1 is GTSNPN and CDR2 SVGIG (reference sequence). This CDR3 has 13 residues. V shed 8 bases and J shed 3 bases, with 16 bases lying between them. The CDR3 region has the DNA TGTGCCCATATCCCCGGGGGACACTATGGCTACACCTTC. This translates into CAHIPGGHYGYTF.

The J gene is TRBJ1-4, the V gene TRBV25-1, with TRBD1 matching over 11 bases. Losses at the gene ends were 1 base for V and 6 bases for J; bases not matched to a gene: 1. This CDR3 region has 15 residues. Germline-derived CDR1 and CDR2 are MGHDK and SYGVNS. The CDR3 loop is CASSESGQGDEKLFF. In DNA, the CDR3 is TGTGCCAGCAGTGAATCGGGACAGGGGGATGAAAAACTGTTTTTT.

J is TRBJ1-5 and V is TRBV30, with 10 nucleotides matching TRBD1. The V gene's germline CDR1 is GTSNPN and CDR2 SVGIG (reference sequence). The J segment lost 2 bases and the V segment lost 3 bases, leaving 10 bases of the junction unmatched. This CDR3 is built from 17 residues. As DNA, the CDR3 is TGTGCCTGGAGGACACGGGACAGGGGAGGGGGCAATCAGCCCCAGCATTTT. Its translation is CAWRTRDRGGGNQPQHF.

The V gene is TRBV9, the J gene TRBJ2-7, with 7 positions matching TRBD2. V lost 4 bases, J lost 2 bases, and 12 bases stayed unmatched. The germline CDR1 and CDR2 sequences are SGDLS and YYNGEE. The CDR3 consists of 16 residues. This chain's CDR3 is CASSPRGRAATYEQYF. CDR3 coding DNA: TGTGCCAGCAGCCCCCGAGGGAGGGCAGCTACCTACGAGCAGTACTTC.

The CDR3 is CASSLGQGNGNTIYF. CDR3 sequence (DNA): TGTGCCAGCAGCTTGGGACAGGGGAACGGAAACACCATATATTTT. This rearrangement joins TRBV7-3 to TRBJ1-3, with 10 bases that match TRBD1. The CDR3 totals 15 residues. V lost 3 bases and J lost 4; bases outside the gene matches: 3. In germline, CDR1 is SGHTA, CDR2 FQGTGA.

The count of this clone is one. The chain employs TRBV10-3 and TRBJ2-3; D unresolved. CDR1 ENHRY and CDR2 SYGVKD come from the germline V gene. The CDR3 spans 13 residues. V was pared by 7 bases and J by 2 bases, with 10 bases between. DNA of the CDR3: TGTGCCATCAATCAGATACCCACAGATACGCAGTATTTT. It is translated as CAINQIPTDTQYF.

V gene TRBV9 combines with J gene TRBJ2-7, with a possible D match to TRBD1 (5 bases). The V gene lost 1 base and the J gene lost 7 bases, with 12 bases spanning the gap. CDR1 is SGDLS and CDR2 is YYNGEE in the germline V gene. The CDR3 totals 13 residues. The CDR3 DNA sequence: TGTGCCAGCAGCGTAAGTTGGGGCCAGGAGCAGTACTTC. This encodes CASSVSWGQEQYF.

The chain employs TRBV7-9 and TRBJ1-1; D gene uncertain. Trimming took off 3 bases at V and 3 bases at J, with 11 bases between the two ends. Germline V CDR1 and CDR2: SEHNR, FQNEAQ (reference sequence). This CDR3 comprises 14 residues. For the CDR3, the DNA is TGTGCCAGCAGCTTGTCCGGGTCGGACACTGAAGCTTTCTTT. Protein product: CASSLSGSDTEAFF.